This T cell receptor beta chain comes out of a study of lymphopenia after photon versus proton radiotherapy. Regarding the study as a whole: After lymphocyte nadir, photon-treated repertoires showed oligoclonal expansion, especially CD8+ Temra. Relative stability marked proton patients; photon patients lost diversity and naive cells. Better survival with proton therapy was suggested as possible, not demonstrated.

The CDR3 has 13 amino acids. Between the trimmed V and J ends, which lost 4 bases and 5 bases, there was a span of 11 bases. In germline, CDR1 is SGHVS, CDR2 FQNEAQ. Of note for this clone: Its matching antigen is unknown.

Using immunoSEQ multiplex PCR, the repertoire was profiled, and TCRdb retains in-frame clones only, with some absent. This table holds some 70,000 clones, about nine tenths found once. The V gene is TRBV7-8, the J gene TRBJ1-1; the D is unclear. This TCR derives from a man of 80 years or more with esophageal cancer. The specimen was peripheral blood, collected from a patient treated with proton-based radiotherapy. CDR3 region: CASSSGKFTEAFF. The CDR3 DNA reads as TGTGCCAGCAGCTCCGGGAAGTTTACTGAAGCTTTCTTT.